The 22 T cell receptor beta chains given below trace back to one sample, sequenced in a study of blood T cell repertoires in COVID-19. The table came from immunoSEQ multiplex PCR; TCRdb's copy has only in-frame clones and leaves some out. The data hold 50,000 to 60,000 clones, with around 81% observed a single time. Material for sequencing was peripheral blood. The receptors originated from a man aged 80 or over with COVID-19, enrolled during active disease.

This clone was counted a few times. CDR3 DNA sequence: TGCGCCAGCAGCCCAACTAGCGGGGGAACCTACGAGCAGTACTTC. Translated: CASSPTSGGTYEQYF. The chain uses TRBV4-1 and TRBJ2-7; 11 bases are a match to TRBD2. This CDR3 has 15 residues. V gave up 4 bases and J gave up 2 bases; unmatched junction bases: 4. The germline gives CDR1 MGHRA, CDR2 YSYEKL.

The chain combines TRBV9 with TRBJ1-3; tentative D call: TRBD1 (6 bases). The CDR3 runs 17 residues. Germline V lookup: CDR1 SGDLS, CDR2 YYNGEE. The V gene lost 4 bases and the J gene lost 2 bases, with 19 bases spanning the gap. The CDR3 region has the DNA TGTGCCAGCAGCACCGGTGGGGGGGCAGGGGCTGGAAACACCATATATTTT. Amino acid sequence: CASSTGGGAGAGNTIYF.

The chain joins TRBV18 to TRBJ1-2, with 10 positions matching TRBD1. Germline V CDR1 and CDR2: KGHSH, LQKENI. The trim removed 5 bases at V and 6 bases at J, leaving 6 bases unmatched. The CDR3 has 14 amino acids. CDR3 DNA sequence: TGTGCCAGCTCATCCCCCGGGACAGGGGATGGCTACACCTTC. Protein sequence: CASSSPGTGDGYTF.

The chain has TRBV7-8 and TRBJ1-1, with 7 bases matching TRBD1. The V and J ends lost 4 bases and 3 bases, in that order; junction bases with no gene match: 8. The CDR3 runs to 15 residues. Germline V gene lookup returns CDR1 SGHVS and CDR2 FQNEAQ. This CDR3 is CASSSLTGLDTEAFF. Here the CDR3 DNA reads TGTGCCAGCAGCTCTTTGACAGGGCTTGACACTGAAGCTTTCTTT.

The chain links TRBV4-2 to TRBJ1-1; TRBD1 aligns across 8 bases. The CDR3 is 15 residues long. V was pared by 1 base and J by 4 bases, with 5 bases of the junction left unmatched. Germline CDR1 reads LGHNA; CDR2 reads YNFKEQ. The CDR3 DNA reads as TGTGCCAGCAGCCAAGTAGGACAGGGAACCACTGAAGCTTTCTTT. It translates to CASSQVGQGTTEAFF.

J is TRBJ1-2 and V is TRBV6-5; D unclear. Germline CDR1 MNHEY, CDR2 SVGAGI. The CDR3 is made up of 14 amino acids. V was pared by 6 bases and J by 6 bases, with 17 bases between. CDR3 in amino acids: CASSPEGKRDGYTF. CDR3 nucleotide sequence: TGTGCCAGCAGCCCAGAGGGCAAACGGGATGGCTACACCTTC.

The chain uses TRBV6-5 and TRBJ2-7; the match to TRBD1 covers 8 bases. The junction had 7 bases not matched to a gene; V was cut back by 6 bases and J by 6 bases. The germline gives CDR1 MNHEY, CDR2 SVGAGI. The CDR3 loop spans 13 amino acids. CDR3 sequence: CASRKQGGLEQYV. In DNA form, the CDR3 reads TGTGCCAGCAGGAAACAGGGGGGTCTCGAGCAGTACGTC.

This rearrangement joins TRBV7-9 to TRBJ2-1; 9 bases match TRBD2. Trimming at V came to 5 bases and at J to 2 bases, leaving 4 bases not matched to a gene. The CDR3 runs 15 residues. Per germline, CDR1 SEHNR and CDR2 FQNEAQ (reference sequence). DNA for the CDR3: TGTGCCAGCAGCGGACTAGCGCCCGCCTACAATGAGCAGTTCTTC. Translation: CASSGLAPAYNEQFF.

V is TRBV2 and J is TRBJ1-4; D is possibly TRBD1 (6 bases). With 7 bases removed from V and 7 bases from J, the gap between germline ends came to 22 bases. The germline CDR1 and CDR2 sequences are SNHLY and FYNNEI. The CDR3 is 16 residues long. CDR3 in amino acids: CASIALGGVSAEKLFF. The CDR3 DNA sequence: TGTGCCAGCATCGCCCTAGGGGGGGTATCCGCTGAAAAACTGTTTTTT.

The CDR3 sequence is CASTSGPPGTEAFF. In DNA, the CDR3 is TGTGCCAGCACCTCCGGACCCCCGGGGACTGAAGCTTTCTTT. The chain employs TRBV28 and TRBJ1-1; D gene ambiguous. Germline V gene lookup returns CDR1 MDHEN and CDR2 SYDVKM. This CDR3 is 14 amino acids long. V lost 7 bases, J lost 5 bases, and 17 bases lay in between. The complete variable domain, with remaining parts taken from reference TRBV28 and TRBJ1-1, reads DVKVTQSSRYLVKRTGEKVFLECVQDMDHENMFWYRQDPGLGLRLIYFSYDVKMKEKGDIPEGYSVSREKKERFSLILESASTNQTSMYLCASTSGPPGTEAFFGQGTRLTVV.

This clone was seen just once. The chain carries TRBV5-4 and TRBJ1-1, with D perhaps TRBD1 (6 bases). Germline V gene sequence: CDR1 SGHNT, CDR2 YYREEE (reference sequence). The CDR3 totals 11 residues. Trimming took 5 bases from V and 8 from J, leaving 10 bases between them. CDR3 nucleotides: TGTGCCAGCAGGCGACAGGACGAAGCTTTCTTT. Translated, it gives CASRRQDEAFF.

A single count supports this clone. The V gene is TRBV3-1 (or the pseudogene TRBV3-2), the J gene TRBJ2-7; 8 nucleotides line up with TRBD2. Trimming cost V 6 bases and J 6 bases; bases outside gene matches: 13. There are 15 residues in the CDR3. The germline V gene encodes CDR1 LGHDT and CDR2 YNNKEL (reference sequence). The CDR3 nucleotides read TGTGCCAGCAGTTTGAGGGGAGCGGGAGACTCCGAGCAGTACGTC. Translated: CASSLRGAGDSEQYV.

V and J are TRBV11-2 and TRBJ1-6; 11 bases align to TRBD1. Trimming removed 1 base from V and 0 bases from J; junction bases left unmatched: 5. Germline V gene lookup returns CDR1 SGHAT and CDR2 FQNNGV. The CDR3 covers 19 residues. CDR3 bases: TGTGCCAGCAGCTTAGGCCGGGACAGGGGGAGCTCCTATAATTCACCCCTCCACTTT. Its translation: CASSLGRDRGSSYNSPLHF.

The chain links TRBV19 to TRBJ2-1; 16 nucleotides match TRBD2. CDR1 LNHDA and CDR2 SQIVND come from the germline V gene (reference sequence). Germline trimming cut 5 bases from V and 9 bases from J; bases unmatched to any gene: 7. This CDR3 spans 16 amino acids. The CDR3 DNA sequence: TGTGCCAGTAGTGGGGGACTAGCGGGAGGGCGAGGTGAGCAGTTCTTC. It encodes CASSGGLAGGRGEQFF.

The gene calls are TRBV30 and TRBJ2-5; D is undetermined. Germline V gene lookup returns CDR1 GTSNPN and CDR2 SVGIG (reference sequence). Trimming removed 7 bases at V and 2 bases at J, with 14 bases between. This CDR3 comprises 13 residues. The CDR3 nucleotides are TGTGCCTACGGAGCCCGGCTACAAGAGACCCAGTACTTC. Translating gives CAYGARLQETQYF. Combining the CDR3 with reference TRBV30 and TRBJ2-5 gives the whole variable domain SQTIHQWPATLVQPVGSPLSLECTVEGTSNPNLYWYRQAAGRGLQLLFYSVGIGQISSEVPQNLSASRPQDRQFILSSKKLLLSDSGFYLCAYGARLQETQYFGPGTRLLVL.

The chain recombines TRBV20-1 with TRBJ1-1; D call uncertain. This CDR3 has 11 residues. Germline CDR1 and CDR2: DFQATT and SNEGSKA (reference sequence). Trimming removed 0 bases at V and 5 bases at J, with 4 bases between. CDR3 sequence: CSARDRTEAFF. The CDR3 DNA reads TGCAGTGCTAGAGATCGGACTGAAGCTTTCTTT.

V gene TRBV19 combines with J gene TRBJ1-1; 7 positions agree with TRBD1. The CDR3 spans 11 residues. Germline V gives CDR1 LNHDA, CDR2 SQIVND (reference sequence). The CDR3 DNA reads as TGTCCTATGGAGGGGGCGACTGAAGCTTTCTTT. Encoded protein: CPMEGATEAFF.

V is TRBV19 and J is TRBJ2-5; 8 positions agree with TRBD1. Germline-derived CDR1 and CDR2 are LNHDA and SQIVND (reference sequence). V shed 5 bases and J 2 bases; nucleotides not matched to a gene: 7. The CDR3 is 15 residues long. The CDR3 DNA sequence: TGTGCCAGTAGTTTTTCTCGACAGGGGCAAGAGACCCAGTACTTC. It specifies CASSFSRQGQETQYF.

The chain carries TRBV30 and TRBJ1-2; D is unclear. The CDR3 extends over 14 amino acids. The V end was cut by 0 bases, the J end by 0 bases, with 8 bases between. The germline gives CDR1 GTSNPN, CDR2 SVGIG (reference sequence). The CDR3 here is CAWSVSGSNYGYTF. CDR3 DNA: TGTGCCTGGAGTGTATCAGGTTCTAACTATGGCTACACCTTC.

The chain employs TRBV5-6 and TRBJ2-7; TRBD2 matches at 7 bases. V lost 0 bases and J lost 6; bases outside the gene matches: 0. Germline CDR1 reads SGHDT; CDR2 reads YYEEEE. CDR3 size: 12 residues. The CDR3 DNA sequence: TGTGCCAGCAGCTTGGCGGGAGGCGAGCAGTACGTC. Residues: CASSLAGGEQYV.

This clone was seen only once. The chain employs TRBV27 and TRBJ1-4; 8 bases are shared with TRBD1. The ends lost 5 bases at V and 4 bases at J; junction bases unmatched: 9. CDR1 is MNHEY and CDR2 is SMNVEV in the germline V gene (reference sequence). This CDR3 comprises 16 residues. The CDR3 DNA reads TGTGCCAGCAGTCGTCGGGGACAGGAGCATAATGAAAAACTGTTTTTT. It specifies CASSRRGQEHNEKLFF.

CDR3 bases: TGTGCCAGCAGTCCAAGGGGGGGCTATGGCTACACCTTC. Its translation: CASSPRGGYGYTF. This chain links TRBV27 with TRBJ1-2, with D perhaps matching TRBD1 (6 bases). Germline V CDR1 and CDR2: MNHEY, SMNVEV (reference sequence). This CDR3 contains 13 residues. Trimming shortened V by 5 bases and J by 4 bases, and 11 bases separated the two germline ends.